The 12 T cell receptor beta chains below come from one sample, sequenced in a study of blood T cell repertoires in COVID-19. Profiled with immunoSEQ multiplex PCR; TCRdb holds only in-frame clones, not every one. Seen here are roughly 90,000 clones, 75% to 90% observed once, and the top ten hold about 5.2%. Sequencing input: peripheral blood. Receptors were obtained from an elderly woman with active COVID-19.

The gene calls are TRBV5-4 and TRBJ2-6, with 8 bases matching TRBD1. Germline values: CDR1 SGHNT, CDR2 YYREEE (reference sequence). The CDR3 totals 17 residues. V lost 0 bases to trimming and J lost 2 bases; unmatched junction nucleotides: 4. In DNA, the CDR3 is TGTGCCAGCAGCTTGGCACAGGGGGTCGCTGGGGCCAACGTCCTGACTTTC. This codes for CASSLAQGVAGANVLTF.

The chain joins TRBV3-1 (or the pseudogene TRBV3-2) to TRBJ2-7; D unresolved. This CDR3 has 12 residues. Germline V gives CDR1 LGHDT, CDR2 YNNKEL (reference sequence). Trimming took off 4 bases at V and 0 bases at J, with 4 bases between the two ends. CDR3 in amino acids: CASSPNSYEQYF. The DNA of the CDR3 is TGTGCCAGCAGCCCAAACTCCTACGAGCAGTACTTC.

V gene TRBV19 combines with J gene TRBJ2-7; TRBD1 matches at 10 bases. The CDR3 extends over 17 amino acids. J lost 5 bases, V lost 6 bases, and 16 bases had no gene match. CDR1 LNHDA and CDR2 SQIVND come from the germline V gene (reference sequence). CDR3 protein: CASRTTYAGTGDHEQYF. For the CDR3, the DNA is TGTGCCAGTAGAACCACCTACGCCGGGACAGGGGACCACGAGCAGTACTTC.

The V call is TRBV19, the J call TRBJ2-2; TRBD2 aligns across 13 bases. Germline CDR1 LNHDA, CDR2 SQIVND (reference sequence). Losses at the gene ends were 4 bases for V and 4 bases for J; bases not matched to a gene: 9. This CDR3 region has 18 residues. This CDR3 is CASSSKTSGRLGTGELFF. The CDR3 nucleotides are TGTGCCAGTAGTAGTAAGACTAGCGGGAGGTTGGGCACCGGGGAGCTGTTTTTT.

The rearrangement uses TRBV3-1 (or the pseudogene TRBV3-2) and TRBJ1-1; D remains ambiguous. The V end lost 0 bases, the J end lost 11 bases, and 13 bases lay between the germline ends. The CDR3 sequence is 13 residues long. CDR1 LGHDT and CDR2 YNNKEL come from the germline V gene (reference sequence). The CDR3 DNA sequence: TGTGCCAGCAGCCAAGACCAATCCTCGGGGGCTTTCTTT. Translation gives CASSQDQSSGAFF.

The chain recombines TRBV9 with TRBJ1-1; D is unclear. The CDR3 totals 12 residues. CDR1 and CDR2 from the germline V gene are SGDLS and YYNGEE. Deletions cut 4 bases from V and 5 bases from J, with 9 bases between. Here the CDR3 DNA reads TGTGCCAGCAGCAGCTACGGGACTGAAGCTTTCTTT. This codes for CASSSYGTEAFF. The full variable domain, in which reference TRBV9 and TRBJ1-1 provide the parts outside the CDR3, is DSGVTQTPKHLITATGQRVTLRCSPRSGDLSVYWYQQSLDQGLQFLIQYYNGEERAKGNILERFSAQQFPDLHSELNLSSLELGDSALYFCASSSYGTEAFFGQGTRLTVV.

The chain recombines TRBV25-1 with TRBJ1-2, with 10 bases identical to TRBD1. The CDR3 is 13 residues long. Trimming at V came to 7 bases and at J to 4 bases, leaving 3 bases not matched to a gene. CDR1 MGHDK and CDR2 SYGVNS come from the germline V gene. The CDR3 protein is CASMGQGTYGYTF. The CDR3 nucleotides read TGTGCCAGCATGGGACAGGGGACCTATGGCTACACCTTC.

CDR3 in amino acids: CASRARGRGNEQYF. CDR3 DNA: TGTGCCAGCAGGGCACGCGGGAGAGGGAACGAGCAGTACTTC. The chain joins TRBV28 to TRBJ2-7; 7 positions agree with TRBD2. Germline CDR1 MDHEN, CDR2 SYDVKM. V trimming: 6 bases; J trimming: 5 bases; junction bases outside the gene matches: 10. CDR3 length: 14 amino acids.

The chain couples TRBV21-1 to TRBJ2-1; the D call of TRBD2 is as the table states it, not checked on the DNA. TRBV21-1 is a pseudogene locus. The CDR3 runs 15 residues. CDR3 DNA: TGTGCCAGCAGCCGAAGCCCGAGCTCCTACAATGAGCAGTTCTTC. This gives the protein CASSRSPSSYNEQFF.

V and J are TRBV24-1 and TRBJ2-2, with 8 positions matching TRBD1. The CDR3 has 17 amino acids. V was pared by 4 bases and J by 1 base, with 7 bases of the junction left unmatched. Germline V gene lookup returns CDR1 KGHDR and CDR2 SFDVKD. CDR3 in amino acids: CATSEPTGTGNTGELFF. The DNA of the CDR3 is TGTGCCACCAGTGAACCCACCGGGACAGGGAACACCGGGGAGCTGTTTTTT.

The CDR3 here is CASSPRAPGDYGYTF. The DNA for the CDR3 is TGTGCCAGCTCACCACGGGCCCCAGGTGACTATGGCTACACCTTC. This chain links TRBV18 with TRBJ1-2; D uncertain. The CDR3 extends over 15 amino acids. The germline gives CDR1 KGHSH, CDR2 LQKENI. Trimming removed 1 base at V and 3 bases at J, with 12 bases between.

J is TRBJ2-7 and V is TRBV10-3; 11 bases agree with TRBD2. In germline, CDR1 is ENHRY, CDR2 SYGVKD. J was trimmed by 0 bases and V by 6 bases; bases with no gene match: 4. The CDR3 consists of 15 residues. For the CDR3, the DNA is TGTGCCATCAGCCCTGGGACTAGCGGCTCCTACGAGCAGTACTTC. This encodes CAISPGTSGSYEQYF.